Listed below are T cell receptor beta chains from one sample, sequenced in a study of blood T cell repertoires in COVID-19. Using immunoSEQ multiplex PCR, the repertoire was profiled, and TCRdb retains in-frame clones only, with some absent. Of about 170,000 clones listed, roughly 86% were seen once; the top ten hold just over 2.5%. Input material: peripheral blood. These receptor sequences come from a woman older than 75 with COVID-19, enrolled during active disease. Both conserved end residues are part of each CDR3. Fields, in order: J gene, clone size, CDR3 length, V gene, D gene, CDR3 DNA, CDR3 protein. A D gene is named only where the DNA matches it firmly. Size values are once, few and many counts, or a class for expanded clones, and some rows have none.

j_call: TRBJ2-1
clone_size: -
cdr3_length: 14
v_call: TRBV29-1
d_call: TRBD2
cdr3_nt: TGCAGCGTTGAAGGTAGCGGGAGTCAAAATGAGCAGTTCTTC
cdr3_aa: CSVEGSGSQNEQFF

j_call: TRBJ2-5
clone_size: -
cdr3_length: 15
v_call: TRBV6-2/TRBV6-3
d_call: -
cdr3_nt: TGTGCCAGCAGCAAGTCAAGACAGGTACAAGAGGCCCAGTACTTC
cdr3_aa: CASSKSRQVQEAQYF

j_call: TRBJ2-2
clone_size: once
cdr3_length: 14
v_call: TRBV28
d_call: TRBD1
cdr3_nt: TGTGCCAGCAGTCGGACAGGGGACACCGGGGAGCTGTTTTTT
cdr3_aa: CASSRTGDTGELFF

j_call: TRBJ1-1
clone_size: -
cdr3_length: 14
v_call: TRBV7-2
d_call: TRBD1
cdr3_nt: TGTGCCAGCAGTTTAAGGACAGGGGATACTGAAGCTTTCTTT
cdr3_aa: CASSLRTGDTEAFF

j_call: TRBJ2-1
clone_size: -
cdr3_length: 15
v_call: TRBV5-1
d_call: TRBD2
cdr3_nt: TGCGCCAGCAGCTTTAGCGGGAGGGCCGGCAATGAGCAGTTCTTC
cdr3_aa: CASSFSGRAGNEQFF

j_call: TRBJ2-7
clone_size: -
cdr3_length: 10
v_call: TRBV6-5
d_call: -
cdr3_nt: TGTGCCAGCAGTACTAAGAAGCAGTACTTC
cdr3_aa: CASSTKKQYF

j_call: TRBJ2-5
clone_size: -
cdr3_length: 13
v_call: TRBV27
d_call: -
cdr3_nt: TGTGCCAGCAGCCTAGAGGTTAAGGAGACCCAGTACTTC
cdr3_aa: CASSLEVKETQYF

j_call: TRBJ2-7
clone_size: once
cdr3_length: 13
v_call: TRBV7-3
d_call: -
cdr3_nt: TGTGCCAGCAGCCGGGACAACTCCTACGAGCAGTACTTC
cdr3_aa: CASSRDNSYEQYF

j_call: TRBJ2-2
clone_size: few
cdr3_length: 14
v_call: TRBV13
d_call: -
cdr3_nt: TGTGCCAGCAGCCCCGGGACACCCACCGGGGAGCTGTTTTTT
cdr3_aa: CASSPGTPTGELFF

j_call: TRBJ2-1
clone_size: -
cdr3_length: 14
v_call: TRBV28
d_call: TRBD2
cdr3_nt: TGTGCCAGCAGTAGACTAGCGGGACGCAATGAGCAGTTCTTC
cdr3_aa: CASSRLAGRNEQFF

j_call: TRBJ1-2
clone_size: -
cdr3_length: 15
v_call: TRBV6-6
d_call: -
cdr3_nt: TGTGCCAGCAGTTCCCCGGGGGTGCAGCTTAATGGCTACACCTTC
cdr3_aa: CASSSPGVQLNGYTF

j_call: TRBJ2-7
clone_size: -
cdr3_length: 14
v_call: TRBV7-2
d_call: TRBD2
cdr3_nt: TGTGCCAGCAGCTTAACTAGCGGGACATACGAGCAGTACTTC
cdr3_aa: CASSLTSGTYEQYF